This T cell receptor (beta chain) was identified during a study of T-cell reconstitution after alpha-beta-depleted transplantation in children. Unique molecular identifiers were built into the TCRbeta library. MiXCR was run by TCRdb on the PCR reads, yielding one entry per CDR3 protein. The table has hundreds of thousands of distinct CDR3 sequences, 9.5% to 13% seen once. The ends lost 4 bases at V and 1 base at J; junction bases unmatched: 7. Per the germline V gene, CDR1 is SGHRS and CDR2 is YFSETQ. This CDR3 spans 17 amino acids. Study-wide findings and caveats: One year after transplant, T-cell counts and diversity came mostly from newly produced T cells. Elevated TCRbeta diversity at day 60 was traced, in some patients, to surviving recipient T cells and thymic progenitors. Roughly two months post-transplant, alpha-beta T cells reportedly originated from several hundred graft clones that had expanded.

This clonotype has a count of ten or more. The antigen is undetermined. The chain uses TRBV5-1 and TRBJ2-2; TRBD1 aligns across 10 bases. The starting material was PBMCs, obtained before TCRalphabeta/CD19-depleted stem cell transplant. This clonotype was sampled from a child less than two years old with acute myeloid leukemia, due to receive a stem cell transplant. This chain's CDR3 is CASSLGTGVLNTGELFF. The CDR3, as DNA: TGCGCCAGCAGCCTCGGGACAGGGGTGCTGAACACCGGGGAGCTGTTTTTT.